The text below deals with one T cell receptor (beta chain). The antigen remains unidentified. The data stem from a study of graft-versus-host responses after intestinal transplantation. Study overall: Multivisceral, liver-intestinal, or isolated intestinal transplants were performed in recipients. The whole recipient group had anti-thymocyte globulin induction followed by tacrolimus and steroids for 2 to 3 years.

V shed 5 bases, J shed 2 bases, and the junction held 9 bases outside the gene matches. The CDR3 consists of 16 residues. In germline, CDR1 is MDHEN, CDR2 SYDVKM. Assay used: immunoSEQ multiplex PCR; TCRdb lists only in-frame clones, some missing. The data show over 85,000 clones, about 95% seen once. The clonotype originates from a human donor who was the organ donor for an intestinal transplant. The chain recombines TRBV28 with TRBJ1-2; 9 bases match TRBD1. The material sequenced was unstimulated CD4+ T cells sorted from spleen or lymph node cells, taken before transplant. The CDR3 DNA reads as TGTGCCAGCAGTGAGATTCCGGGACAGGGAAACTATGGCTACACCTTC. Its translation: CASSEIPGQGNYGYTF.